These 25 T cell receptor beta chains share one sample of origin, sequenced in a study of OX40 agonist ivuxolimab in advanced cancers. The repertoire was sequenced with immunoSEQ multiplex PCR; TCRdb's copy has only in-frame clones and lacks some. The data contain about 22,000 clones, 80% to 90% of them singletons. The sequencing here drew on CD4+ or CD8+ T cells sorted from blood, taken in a trial of the OX40 agonist ivuxolimab. The source is an adult with an advanced solid tumor such as melanoma, head and neck, liver or kidney cancer.

This clone was counted only a few times. The V gene is TRBV28, the J gene TRBJ1-5, with unresolved D. V lost 4 bases and J lost 5, with 9 bases in between. The CDR3 contains 13 residues. Per germline, CDR1 MDHEN and CDR2 SYDVKM. The CDR3 bases are TGTGCCAGCAGTTACACGTTTTATCAGCCCCAGCATTTT. It codes for CASSYTFYQPQHF.

Within the sample, this clone is medium-sized. The J gene is TRBJ1-6, the V gene TRBV7-9; D possibly corresponds to TRBD1 (5 bases). The V end was cut by 5 bases, the J end by 8 bases, with 13 bases between. The CDR3 length is 14 residues. CDR1 and CDR2 from the germline V gene are SEHNR and FQNEAQ (reference sequence). The CDR3 region is CASSPPGGDSPLHF. CDR3 sequence (DNA): TGTGCCAGCAGCCCCCCCGGGGGAGATTCACCCCTCCACTTT. The whole variable domain, remainder taken from reference TRBV7-9 and TRBJ1-6, is DTGVSQNPRHKITKRGQNVTFRCDPISEHNRLYWYRQTLGQGPEFLTYFQNEAQLEKSRLLSDRFSAERPKGSFSTLEIQRTEQGDSAMYLCASSPPGGDSPLHFGNGTRLTVT.

J is TRBJ1-4 and V is TRBV30; no definite D call. The CDR3 is 16 residues long. Germline V gene lookup returns CDR1 GTSNPN and CDR2 SVGIG (reference sequence). Trimming removed 3 bases from V and 0 bases from J, with 14 bases in between. For the CDR3, the DNA is TGTGCCTGGAGATTTGGTTGGGCTACAACTAATGAAAAACTGTTTTTT. Its protein is CAWRFGWATTNEKLFF.

V gene TRBV28 combines with J gene TRBJ2-4, with 8 bases matching TRBD1. CDR1 MDHEN and CDR2 SYDVKM come from the germline V gene. The CDR3 consists of 16 residues. J gave up 0 bases and V 6 bases, and 7 bases lay outside the gene matches. The chain's CDR3 is CASSLDRGLAKNIQYF. In DNA form, the CDR3 reads TGTGCCAGCAGCCTCGACAGGGGATTAGCCAAAAACATTCAGTACTTC.

The V and J genes are TRBV25-1 and TRBJ2-5, with 11 bases matching TRBD2. The CDR3 covers 13 residues. The J segment lost 9 bases and the V segment lost 8 bases, leaving 8 bases of the junction unmatched. Germline CDR1 is MGHDK and CDR2 is SYGVNS. The CDR3 here is CASGTSGLVAQYF. The CDR3 nucleotides read TGTGCCAGCGGGACTAGCGGTTTAGTGGCCCAGTACTTC.

The chain uses TRBV4-1 and TRBJ2-3, with 10 positions matching TRBD2. This CDR3 has 17 amino acids. V gave up 3 bases and J gave up 1 base; unmatched junction bases: 7. The V gene's germline CDR1 is MGHRA and CDR2 YSYEKL. The CDR3 loop is CASSHPPLAGGTDTQYF. CDR3 bases: TGCGCCAGCAGCCACCCCCCGCTAGCGGGGGGCACAGATACGCAGTATTTT.

This chain joins TRBV4-1 and TRBJ2-7; tentatively, D is TRBD1 (6 bases). In germline, CDR1 is MGHRA, CDR2 YSYEKL. The CDR3 covers 12 residues. V was trimmed by 4 bases and J by 5 bases, leaving 9 bases between them. The CDR3 bases are TGCGCCAGCAGCCCTGGGGGCGACGAGCAGTACTTC. Translating gives CASSPGGDEQYF.

This clone rates as medium-sized (0.01 to 0.1%). Written as DNA, the CDR3 is TGCAGTGCTAGCCGTCCCGAGCAGTACTTC. Translated: CSASRPEQYF. This sequence joins TRBV20-1 and TRBJ2-7; D is ambiguous. The CDR3 has 10 amino acids. The V gene's germline CDR1 is DFQATT and CDR2 SNEGSKA (reference sequence). V lost 3 bases, J lost 6 bases, and 6 bases lay in between.

V usage is TRBV25-1 and J usage is TRBJ2-5; D gene ambiguous. V gave up 2 bases and J gave up 4 bases, with 14 bases separating them. This CDR3 is 15 amino acids long. Germline V gives CDR1 MGHDK, CDR2 SYGVNS. The CDR3 protein is CASSEGALVLETQYF. CDR3 sequence (DNA): TGTGCCAGCAGTGAAGGTGCGCTAGTCCTAGAGACCCAGTACTTC.

This clone was counted only a few times. V is TRBV4-1 and J is TRBJ1-6; no definite D call. Trimming removed 1 base at V and 12 bases at J, with 16 bases between. This CDR3 is 15 amino acids long. Germline values: CDR1 MGHRA, CDR2 YSYEKL. The CDR3 here is CASSQVGGEYGPLHF. CDR3 sequence (DNA): TGCGCCAGCAGCCAAGTCGGTGGCGAATACGGACCCCTCCACTTT.

This CDR3 reads CSVVRVDYGYTF. Here the CDR3 DNA reads TGCAGCGTTGTACGAGTAGACTATGGCTACACCTTC. The J gene is TRBJ1-2, the V gene TRBV29-1; D is unclear. CDR1 is SQVTM and CDR2 is ANQGSEA in the germline V gene. The CDR3 length is 12 residues. V was cut by 4 bases and J by 3 bases, with 9 bases left in between. The whole variable domain, filled in from reference TRBV29-1 and TRBJ1-2, reads SAVISQKPSRDICQRGTSLTIQCQVDSQVTMMFWYRQQPGQSLTLIATANQGSEATYESGFVIDKFPISRPNLTFSTLTVSNMSPEDSSIYLCSVVRVDYGYTFGSGTRLTVV.

The rearrangement uses TRBV19 and TRBJ2-3; D not resolved. The germline V gene has CDR1 LNHDA and CDR2 SQIVND (reference sequence). The CDR3 is 13 amino acids. The ends were cut back, 1 base at V and 4 bases at J, with 6 bases in the middle. The CDR3 is CASSIVPADTQYF. The CDR3 DNA sequence: TGTGCCAGTAGTATAGTACCAGCAGATACGCAGTATTTT. The whole variable domain, remainder taken from reference TRBV19 and TRBJ2-3, is DGGITQSPKYLFRKEGQNVTLSCEQNLNHDAMYWYRQDPGQGLRLIYYSQIVNDFQKGDIAEGYSVSREKKESFPLTVTSAQKNPTAFYLCASSIVPADTQYFGPGTRLTVL.

The CDR3 sequence is CASSLWSSSTDTQYF. In DNA form, the CDR3 reads TGTGCCAGCAGCCTCTGGAGTTCTAGCACAGATACGCAGTATTTT. This sequence joins TRBV7-3 and TRBJ2-3, with unresolved D. Trimming took 5 bases from V and 0 from J, leaving 12 bases between them. CDR3 size: 15 residues. CDR1 and CDR2 (germline): SGHTA, FQGTGA.

The chain combines TRBV9 with TRBJ2-3; no clear D. Looked up from germline, CDR1 is SGDLS and CDR2 is YYNGEE. V was pared by 0 bases and J by 2 bases, with 10 bases between. The CDR3 is made up of 15 amino acids. The CDR3 loop is CASSVDDEFTDTQYF. The DNA of the CDR3 is TGTGCCAGCAGCGTAGATGACGAGTTCACAGATACGCAGTATTTT.

The chain has TRBV5-1 and TRBJ1-2; no clear D gene. CDR1 and CDR2 (germline): SGHRS, YFSETQ. V gave up 4 bases and J gave up 4 bases, with 14 bases separating them. This CDR3 is 14 amino acids long. This CDR3 reads CASSPTGGFYGYTF. The CDR3 bases are TGCGCCAGCAGCCCTACGGGAGGATTCTATGGCTACACCTTC. Based on the CDR3 plus reference TRBV5-1 and TRBJ1-2, the full variable domain is KAGVTQTPRYLIKTRGQQVTLSCSPISGHRSVSWYQQTPGQGLQFLFEYFSETQRNKGNFPGRFSGRQFSNSRSEMNVSTLELGDSALYLCASSPTGGFYGYTFGSGTRLTVV.

The chain carries TRBV7-6 and TRBJ2-3; perhaps D is TRBD1 or TRBD2 (5 bases each). V lost 5 bases, J lost 4 bases, and 13 bases lay in between. There are 14 residues in the CDR3. Germline CDR1 SGHVS, CDR2 FNYEAQ. The DNA of the CDR3 is TGTGCCAGCAGCCGTTTAGGGACCGCAGATACGCAGTATTTT. Translation: CASSRLGTADTQYF.

This clone was recorded a few times. V and J are TRBV19 and TRBJ1-5; 9 bases map to TRBD1. The CDR3 loop spans 13 amino acids. Per germline, CDR1 LNHDA and CDR2 SQIVND (reference sequence). CDR3 DNA sequence: TGTGCGGGGGGACAGGGAGAAGATCAGCCCCAGCATTTT. Protein sequence: CAGGQGEDQPQHF. Drawing the rest from reference TRBV19 and TRBJ1-5, the complete variable domain is DGGITQSPKYLFRKEGQNVTLSCEQNLNHDAMYWYRQDPGQGLRLIYYSQIVNDFQKGDIAEGYSVSREKKESFPLTVTSAQKNPTAFYLCAGGQGEDQPQHFGDGTRLSIL.

The V call is TRBV7-9, the J call TRBJ2-5; 7 bases align to TRBD2. The CDR3 extends over 15 amino acids. CDR1 and CDR2 (germline): SEHNR, FQNEAQ (reference sequence). V shed 7 bases and J 2 bases; nucleotides not matched to a gene: 10. As DNA, the CDR3 is TGTGCCAGCAACTCTCCGGGGGGTCCGCAAGAGACCCAGTACTTC. Translated, it gives CASNSPGGPQETQYF.

The rearrangement uses TRBV10-3 and TRBJ1-3; a weak D match, TRBD1 (6 bases). Trimming took off 6 bases at V and 0 bases at J, with 9 bases between the two ends. This CDR3 spans 14 amino acids. Germline V gene data show CDR1 as ENHRY and CDR2 as SYGVKD. In DNA, the CDR3 is TGTGCCATCAGACCGGACAGCTCTGGAAACACCATATATTTT. Residues: CAIRPDSSGNTIYF.

This rearrangement joins TRBV9 to TRBJ1-1; tentative D call: TRBD1 (6 bases). Trimming cost V 4 bases and J 4 bases, with 14 bases left between them. CDR1 is SGDLS and CDR2 is YYNGEE in the germline V gene. The CDR3 runs 14 residues. CDR3 sequence: CASSLGGRGTEAFF. The CDR3 DNA sequence: TGTGCCAGCAGCCTAGGGGGTCGGGGCACTGAAGCTTTCTTT.

This clone was observed a few times. The chain has TRBV6-1 and TRBJ1-5; D remains unclear. The CDR3 has 15 residues. The V gene lost 1 base and the J gene lost 1 base, with 8 bases spanning the gap. CDR1 MNHNS and CDR2 SASEGT come from the germline V gene. CDR3 in DNA: TGTGCCAGCAGTGAAGACCCAGCCAGCAATCAGCCCCAGCATTTT. This sequence encodes CASSEDPASNQPQHF.

The chain links TRBV6-6 to TRBJ1-1, with 8 bases identical to TRBD1. The CDR3 covers 13 residues. After removal of 7 bases from V and 0 bases from J, the junction contained 1 base not matched to a gene. The germline CDR1 and CDR2 sequences are MNHNY and SVGAGI (reference sequence). The CDR3 loop is CASKQGVNTEAFF. In nucleotides, the CDR3 is TGTGCCAGCAAACAGGGGGTGAACACTGAAGCTTTCTTT.

The chain recombines TRBV5-1 with TRBJ2-5; perhaps TRBD2 as D (6 bases). V lost 5 bases, J lost 1 base, and 9 bases lay in between. Germline V gene data show CDR1 as SGHRS and CDR2 as YFSETQ. The CDR3 consists of 13 residues. The DNA for the CDR3 is TGCGCCAGCAGGGGGGGTTCCCAAGAGACCCAGTACTTC. Encoded protein: CASRGGSQETQYF.

The chain carries TRBV7-3 and TRBJ2-3; 7 bases match TRBD2. V dropped 5 bases and J dropped 6; count of bases not matched to a gene: 11. The CDR3 is 15 residues long. Per germline, CDR1 SGHTA and CDR2 FQGTGA. CDR3 sequence: CASSPTDIAGDTQYF. CDR3 DNA sequence: TGTGCCAGCAGCCCTACAGATATAGCGGGCGATACGCAGTATTTT. Combining the CDR3 with reference TRBV7-3 and TRBJ2-3 gives the whole variable domain GAGVSQTPSNKVTEKGKYVELRCDPISGHTALYWYRQSLGQGPEFLIYFQGTGAADDSGLPNDRFFAVRPEGSVSTLKIQRTERGDSAVYLCASSPTDIAGDTQYFGPGTRLTVL.

This clone was detected many times. This chain connects TRBV4-3 to TRBJ1-4; 7 positions agree with TRBD1. CDR1 is LGHNA and CDR2 is YSLEER in the germline V gene. The CDR3 is made up of 15 amino acids. V gave up 0 bases and J gave up 5 bases; unmatched junction bases: 3. The CDR3, as DNA: TGCGCCAGCAGCCAAGAGGGACAGAAGAATGAAAAACTGTTTTTT. As protein: CASSQEGQKNEKLFF.